What follows are 17 T cell receptor beta chains derived from one specimen sequenced in a study of blood T cells in healthy people across ages. A second PCR of about 6 to 11 cycles used a sample-barcoded 5' primer and a J-beta primer mix. MiXCR was run by TCRdb on the 5' RACE reads, yielding one entry per CDR3 protein. The sample has approximately 700,000 distinct CDR3 sequences; approximately 31% are singletons. Sequencing was carried out using blood. The receptors were sampled from a woman aged 80 or over in good health.

The chain couples TRBV11-3 to TRBJ2-3; 7 nucleotides line up with TRBD2. The CDR3 sequence is 15 residues long. The V gene's germline CDR1 is SGHNT and CDR2 YENEEA. The ends lost 0 bases at V and 4 bases at J; junction bases unmatched: 4. In DNA form, the CDR3 reads TGTGCCAGCAGCTTAGAGGGGGGGACGGCAGATACGCAGTATTTT. Translation gives CASSLEGGTADTQYF.

The V call is TRBV25-1, the J call TRBJ2-1; 7 bases are a match to TRBD1. The germline gives CDR1 MGHDK, CDR2 SYGVNS. V shed 10 bases and J 0 bases; nucleotides not matched to a gene: 9. CDR3 length equals 15 residues. The chain's CDR3 is CATSLGGVSYNEQFF. The CDR3 nucleotides read TGTGCCACGTCGCTAGGGGGCGTCTCCTACAATGAGCAGTTCTTC.

This clonotype appeared once. The V and J genes are TRBV5-1 and TRBJ1-5; 9 bases align to TRBD1. The junction had 11 bases not matched to a gene; V was cut back by 4 bases and J by 0 bases. The CDR3 totals 18 residues. Germline values: CDR1 SGHRS, CDR2 YFSETQ. Here the CDR3 reads CASSTRDRAGNSNQPQHF. The DNA for the CDR3 is TGCGCCAGCAGCACCCGGGACAGGGCCGGGAATAGCAATCAGCCCCAGCATTTT. The whole variable domain, remainder taken from reference TRBV5-1 and TRBJ1-5, is KAGVTQTPRYLIKTRGQQVTLSCSPISGHRSVSWYQQTPGQGLQFLFEYFSETQRNKGNFPGRFSGRQFSNSRSEMNVSTLELGDSALYLCASSTRDRAGNSNQPQHFGDGTRLSIL.

V gene TRBV30 combines with J gene TRBJ1-1; D gene ambiguous. Germline CDR1 is GTSNPN and CDR2 is SVGIG (reference sequence). This CDR3 has 12 amino acids. Trimming shortened V by 4 bases and J by 1 base, and 7 bases separated the two germline ends. This CDR3 reads CAWNPGNTEAFF. CDR3 sequence (DNA): TGTGCCTGGAACCCAGGGAACACTGAAGCTTTCTTT.

This clonotype was counted at least ten times. The J gene is TRBJ2-7, the V gene TRBV20-1, with D tentatively TRBD1 (6 bases). The CDR3 has 13 amino acids. V was shortened by 4 bases and J by 4 bases, with 14 bases between the two germline ends. Germline values: CDR1 DFQATT, CDR2 SNEGSKA (reference sequence). The chain's CDR3 is CSAKKTGAYEQYF. The CDR3 DNA reads TGCAGTGCTAAAAAGACAGGAGCTTACGAGCAGTACTTC.

This clonotype was counted many times. The CDR3 loop is CASSVAGTGYEQYF. Written as DNA, the CDR3 is TGTGCCAGCAGTGTCGCCGGGACAGGTTACGAGCAGTACTTC. The J gene is TRBJ2-7, the V gene TRBV12-3 or TRBV12-4, with 8 bases identical to TRBD1. V shed 5 bases and J 4 bases; nucleotides not matched to a gene: 7. This CDR3 has 14 residues.

A few counts support this clonotype. At one end, the junction sequence differs from germline, possibly due to a read error. V gene TRBV20-1 combines with J gene TRBJ2-4, with 8 bases aligning to TRBD2. The DNA matches TRBJ2-5 better at its end, which makes the J call doubtful. Germline assignment: CDR1 DFQATT and CDR2 SNEGSKA (reference sequence). CDR3 size: 14 residues. The CDR3 bases are TGCGGTGCTAGAGGGCGGGGGGTTGGAGAGACCCAGTACTTC. Amino acids: CGARGRGVGETQYF.

This clonotype was counted a few times. The CDR3 here is CASSYRTVADDTGELFF. The CDR3 coding sequence is TGTGCCAGCAGTTACAGAACGGTAGCGGACGACACCGGGGAGCTGTTTTTT. The chain joins TRBV6-5 to TRBJ2-2; tentatively, D is TRBD2 (6 bases). With 2 bases removed from V and 3 bases from J, the gap between germline ends came to 16 bases. The CDR3 loop spans 17 amino acids. CDR1 and CDR2 (germline): MNHEY, SVGAGI.

The genes are TRBV5-1 and TRBJ2-7; TRBD2 aligns across 11 bases. The ends lost 0 bases at V and 0 bases at J; junction bases unmatched: 2. The CDR3 sequence is 16 residues long. Germline V gives CDR1 SGHRS, CDR2 YFSETQ. The CDR3 sequence: CASSLVLAGGSYEQYF. The CDR3 DNA reads TGCGCCAGCAGCTTGGTTCTAGCGGGAGGCTCCTACGAGCAGTACTTC.

There are many counts of this clonotype. The chain uses TRBV20-1 and TRBJ2-3, with D hard to call. CDR3 length: 12 residues. Trimming took off 3 bases at V and 4 bases at J, with 8 bases between the two ends. CDR1 is DFQATT, CDR2 SNEGSKA, per germline (reference sequence). The CDR3 DNA sequence: TGCAGTGCTAGTCATCGGGCAGATACGCAGTATTTT. As protein: CSASHRADTQYF.

This clonotype has only a few counts. The rearrangement uses TRBV10-2 and TRBJ1-2; D might be TRBD1 (6 bases). The CDR3 is 16 residues long. With 5 bases removed from V and 1 base from J, the gap between germline ends came to 17 bases. The germline V gene has CDR1 WSHSY and CDR2 SAAADI. CDR3: CASSSGTQLFNYGYTF. The CDR3 DNA reads TGCGCCAGCAGTTCCGGGACACAACTATTTAACTATGGCTACACCTTC.

This clonotype was observed a handful of times. The V call is TRBV15, the J call TRBJ1-5; weak D call: TRBD1 (5 bases). CDR1 LNHNV and CDR2 YYDKDF come from the germline V gene (reference sequence). The CDR3 is 14 residues long. V was clipped by 0 bases and J by 9 bases, with 12 bases between them. CDR3 amino acids: CATSRDRIQGPQHF. The CDR3 nucleotides read TGTGCCACCAGCAGAGATCGGATCCAGGGGCCCCAGCATTTT.

Many counts were recorded for this clonotype. One base away lies a much larger clone, so this may be a sequencing read error. This chain joins TRBV6-6 and TRBJ1-1; D is ambiguous. Germline assignment: CDR1 MNHNY and CDR2 SVGAGI (reference sequence). The V gene lost 5 bases and the J gene lost 10 bases, with 14 bases spanning the gap. The CDR3 covers 12 residues. The CDR3 loop is CASSHKRTVAFF. The DNA for the CDR3 is TGTGCCAGCAGTCATAAGAGAACAGTAGCTTTCTTT.

The rearrangement uses TRBV12-3 or TRBV12-4 and TRBJ2-1; 9 bases map to TRBD2. Germline trimming cut 3 bases from V and 6 bases from J; bases unmatched to any gene: 6. CDR3 length: 15 residues. The CDR3 spells CASSFGRGGTNEQFF. CDR3 nucleotides: TGTGCCAGCAGTTTTGGGCGGGGGGGCACCAATGAGCAGTTCTTC.

This clonotype was observed at least ten times. The chain carries TRBV4-1 and TRBJ2-2, with D tentatively TRBD2 (6 bases). The germline V and J ends were trimmed by 1 base and 1 base, with 10 bases remaining between them. The CDR3 loop spans 16 amino acids. Germline V lookup: CDR1 MGHRA, CDR2 YSYEKL. The CDR3 DNA follows: TGCGCCAGCAGCCAAGGCCCCGGGGGGAACACCGGGGAGCTGTTTTTT. It translates to CASSQGPGGNTGELFF.

The table lists this clonotype with many counts. The chain carries TRBV30 and TRBJ2-3; D not certain. Per the germline V gene, CDR1 is GTSNPN and CDR2 is SVGIG (reference sequence). The CDR3 runs 15 residues. V was shortened by 1 base and J by 1 base, with 12 bases between the two germline ends. As DNA, the CDR3 is TGTGCCTGGAGTGCAGCCCTTTCTGGCACAGATACGCAGTATTTT. Its translation is CAWSAALSGTDTQYF.

Many counts were recorded for this clonotype. The chain uses TRBV3-1 and TRBJ2-5, with unresolved D. V was trimmed by 5 bases and J by 1 base, leaving 14 bases between them. This CDR3 has 15 residues. CDR1 is LGHDT and CDR2 is YNNKEL in the germline V gene (reference sequence). The CDR3 loop reads CASSDGPGSQETQYF. The CDR3 nucleotides are TGTGCCAGCAGCGACGGTCCCGGGTCCCAAGAGACCCAGTACTTC.